One and the same sample provided the 31 T cell receptor beta chains below, sequenced in a study of metastatic and nonmetastatic thyroid tumors. Prior to thyroid surgery, none of the patients had received any treatment. TCRdb recomputed clones from the PCR reads via MiXCR. The sample lists 30,000 to 40,000 clones, about 40% occurring once. Sequenced material: tumor tissue. Receptors originate from a female donor with papillary thyroid cancer or a benign thyroid nodule (not recorded which). Some clones in this sample may be carry-over from other donors' samples.

The V call is TRBV19, the J call TRBJ1-4; tentatively, D is TRBD1 (5 bases). CDR1 is LNHDA, CDR2 SQIVND, per germline (reference sequence). CDR3 size: 15 residues. Trimming took off 3 bases at V and 8 bases at J, with 16 bases between the two ends. In nucleotides, the CDR3 is TGTGCCAGTAGTATTGGGCAGCAGAGGGGAGAAAAACTGTTTTTT. Amino acids: CASSIGQQRGEKLFF.

This chain joins TRBV20-1 and TRBJ2-1, with D perhaps matching TRBD2 (6 bases). In germline, CDR1 is DFQATT, CDR2 SNEGSKA (reference sequence). The CDR3 sequence is 15 residues long. The V and J ends lost 0 bases and 2 bases respectively, with 11 bases between them. CDR3 region: CSARDLGLAYNEQFF. In DNA form, the CDR3 reads TGCAGTGCTAGAGACCTGGGACTGGCCTACAATGAGCAGTTCTTC.

The chain combines TRBV6-1 with TRBJ1-1; D remains ambiguous. The CDR3 consists of 13 residues. Germline assignment: CDR1 MNHNS and CDR2 SASEGT. V lost 8 bases and J lost 4, with 14 bases in between. CDR3 sequence (DNA): TGTGCCAGCTCGACTCGGGTAGGCACTGAAGCTTTCTTT. It encodes CASSTRVGTEAFF.

This clone was counted between two and nine times. This chain joins TRBV20-1 and TRBJ2-1, with D tentatively TRBD2 (5 bases). Trimming removed 8 bases from V and 4 bases from J, with 15 bases in between. CDR3 size: 13 residues. The germline CDR1 and CDR2 sequences are DFQATT and SNEGSKA (reference sequence). CDR3 coding DNA: TGCAGTCCAGGATCCCGAGGGTACAATGAGCAGTTCTTC. Amino acid sequence: CSPGSRGYNEQFF.

V gene TRBV6-1 combines with J gene TRBJ1-6; D gene uncertain. Germline lookup yields CDR1 MNHNS and CDR2 SASEGT. CDR3 length equals 13 residues. V was trimmed by 3 bases and J by 12 bases, leaving 12 bases between them. CDR3 amino acids: CASSDFSPGPLHF. CDR3 bases: TGTGCCAGCAGTGACTTCTCTCCGGGACCCCTCCACTTT.

This rearrangement joins TRBV6-2 or TRBV6-3 to TRBJ1-3; no clear D gene. V lost 8 bases and J lost 0, with 23 bases in between. Germline loops: CDR1 MNHEY, CDR2 SVGEGT. CDR3 length: 18 residues. This CDR3 is CASWSKFRYLSSGNTIYF. The CDR3 nucleotides read TGTGCCAGCTGGTCAAAATTTAGGTACTTGAGCTCTGGAAACACCATATATTTT.

The sample holds a few counts of this clone. The rearrangement uses TRBV15 and TRBJ1-4, with TRBD1 matching 12 bases. The ends lost 5 bases at V and 7 bases at J; junction bases unmatched: 2. Germline V lookup: CDR1 LNHNV, CDR2 YYDKDF (reference sequence). This CDR3 has 14 residues. The CDR3 here is CATSGGQGAEKLFF. DNA for the CDR3: TGTGCCACCAGCGGGGGACAGGGGGCTGAAAAACTGTTTTTT. The entire variable domain, with the rest obtained from reference TRBV15 and TRBJ1-4, is as follows: DAMVIQNPRYQVTQFGKPVTLSCSQTLNHNVMYWYQQKSSQAPKLLFHYYDKDFNNEADTPDNFQSRRPNTSFCFLDIRSPGLGDTAMYLCATSGGQGAEKLFFGSGTQLSVL.

This chain connects TRBV27 to TRBJ2-3; TRBD2 aligns across 8 bases. V shed 4 bases and J 0 bases; nucleotides not matched to a gene: 3. Germline loops: CDR1 MNHEY, CDR2 SMNVEV (reference sequence). The CDR3 sequence is 15 residues long. The CDR3 loop is CASSSTSGSTDTQYF. The CDR3 DNA follows: TGTGCCAGCAGTTCAACTAGCGGTAGCACAGATACGCAGTATTTT.

The chain uses TRBV6-1 and TRBJ1-5; 8 bases are shared with TRBD1. V lost 6 bases to trimming and J lost 7 bases; unmatched junction nucleotides: 11. Germline V lookup: CDR1 MNHNS, CDR2 SASEGT. There are 15 residues in the CDR3. CDR3 residues: CASRSTGEGRQPQHF. CDR3 DNA sequence: TGTGCCAGCAGATCGACAGGGGAAGGAAGACAGCCCCAGCATTTT.

This chain uses TRBV20-1 with TRBJ2-2, with TRBD2 matching 12 bases. CDR3 length: 16 amino acids. J lost 2 bases, V lost 6 bases, and 7 bases had no gene match. Germline CDR1 and CDR2: DFQATT and SNEGSKA (reference sequence). This CDR3 reads CSAPGLAGLNTGELFF. The CDR3 nucleotides read TGCAGTGCCCCCGGACTAGCGGGACTAAACACCGGGGAGCTGTTTTTT.

This chain connects TRBV19 to TRBJ2-3, with D perhaps matching TRBD2 (6 bases). The CDR3 length is 17 residues. The V end was cut by 3 bases, the J end by 0 bases, with 16 bases between. In germline, CDR1 is LNHDA, CDR2 SQIVND (reference sequence). The CDR3 reads CASSIHGSGSSTDTQYF. CDR3 bases: TGTGCCAGTAGTATTCACGGGAGCGGTTCTAGCACAGATACGCAGTATTTT.

The CDR3 protein is CAWRSSGSGDEQFF. The CDR3 DNA is TGTGCCTGGAGGTCTAGCGGGAGTGGGGATGAGCAGTTCTTC. The chain recombines TRBV30 with TRBJ2-1, with 10 nucleotides matching TRBD2. Germline CDR1 reads GTSNPN; CDR2 reads SVGIG (reference sequence). The CDR3 runs to 14 residues. V gave up 3 bases and J gave up 8 bases; unmatched junction bases: 7.

There are many counts of this clone. This rearrangement joins TRBV2 to TRBJ2-1; 10 positions match TRBD2. Germline V gene lookup returns CDR1 SNHLY and CDR2 FYNNEI. The trim removed 5 bases at V and 2 bases at J, leaving 6 bases unmatched. The CDR3 extends over 16 amino acids. This CDR3 is CASSSTSGSPYNEQFF. CDR3 DNA: TGTGCCAGCAGTTCGACTAGCGGGTCCCCCTACAATGAGCAGTTCTTC.

The rearrangement joins TRBV20-1 to TRBJ2-1; the D gene is possibly TRBD1 (6 bases). V lost 6 bases to trimming and J lost 8 bases, with 17 bases between them. The CDR3 length is 13 residues. Germline CDR1 DFQATT, CDR2 SNEGSKA (reference sequence). DNA of the CDR3: TGCAGTGCCTCCGCCAGGGGTAGGGATGAGCAGTTCTTC. It translates to CSASARGRDEQFF.

The CDR3 loop is CASSLSSEHSYNEQFF. CDR3 nucleotides: TGTGCCAGCAGTTTGAGTAGCGAACATTCCTACAATGAGCAGTTCTTC. The chain is built from TRBV27 and TRBJ2-1; tentatively, D is TRBD2 (5 bases). Per the germline V gene, CDR1 is MNHEY and CDR2 is SMNVEV (reference sequence). CDR3 length: 16 residues. The germline V and J ends were trimmed by 3 bases and 1 base, with 13 bases remaining between them.

The chain is built from TRBV12-3 or TRBV12-4 and TRBJ1-1, with unresolved D. The V end lost 2 bases, the J end lost 6 bases, and 10 bases lay between the germline ends. The CDR3 has 13 residues. The CDR3 here is CASSLRSRAEAFF. The CDR3 DNA follows: TGTGCCAGCAGTTTACGAAGCCGGGCTGAAGCTTTCTTT.

This clone was observed a few times. The J gene is TRBJ2-7, the V gene TRBV2; 10 bases agree with TRBD2. In germline, CDR1 is SNHLY, CDR2 FYNNEI. The CDR3 loop spans 14 amino acids. With V trimmed by 6 bases and J by 2 bases, 4 bases remained unmatched. The CDR3 bases are TGTGCCAGCAGGCCGGGACTAGCGACCTACGAGCAGTACTTC. Translated: CASRPGLATYEQYF.

This clone was found a few times. The gene calls are TRBV27 and TRBJ1-6; 9 positions match TRBD1. Trimming cost V 7 bases and J 7 bases; bases outside gene matches: 2. CDR3 length equals 13 residues. Looked up from germline, CDR1 is MNHEY and CDR2 is SMNVEV (reference sequence). The CDR3 region has the DNA TGTGCCAGCAAGGGACAGGGAAATTCACCCCTCCACTTT. It yields the protein CASKGQGNSPLHF.

The chain employs TRBV5-1 and TRBJ1-3, with no clear D. CDR3 length: 13 residues. V gave up 4 bases and J gave up 2 bases, with 7 bases separating them. The germline V gene encodes CDR1 SGHRS and CDR2 YFSETQ. Written as DNA, the CDR3 is TGCGCCAGCAGCGGTCAGGCTGGAAACACCATATATTTT. The encoded protein is CASSGQAGNTIYF.

The gene calls are TRBV20-1 and TRBJ2-7; the D is unclear. The germline gives CDR1 DFQATT, CDR2 SNEGSKA (reference sequence). V lost 0 bases to trimming and J lost 3 bases, with 15 bases between them. This CDR3 comprises 15 residues. The CDR3 nucleotides are TGCAGTGCTAGAGATCCCTCCAGACCGAACTACGAGCAGTACTTC. Its translation: CSARDPSRPNYEQYF.

The chain recombines TRBV4-3 with TRBJ1-5; no firm D call. V lost 0 bases, J lost 6 bases, and 6 bases lay in between. The CDR3 contains 13 residues. Germline CDR1 and CDR2: LGHNA and YSLEER. CDR3 sequence reads: CASSQDAGQPQHF. CDR3 bases: TGCGCCAGCAGCCAAGATGCGGGTCAGCCCCAGCATTTT.

V usage is TRBV9 and J usage is TRBJ2-3, with D possibly TRBD2 on 6 matching bases. This CDR3 has 15 amino acids. V was pared by 0 bases and J by 4 bases, with 12 bases between. CDR1 is SGDLS and CDR2 is YYNGEE in the germline V gene. The CDR3 DNA reads TGTGCCAGCAGCGTAGTCGGGAGCGGTGCAGATACGCAGTATTTT. Protein product: CASSVVGSGADTQYF.

Only a few counts were recorded for this clone. The genes are TRBV19 and TRBJ2-5; D possibly corresponds to TRBD2 (6 bases). V lost 5 bases, J lost 7 bases, and 14 bases lay in between. Looked up from germline, CDR1 is LNHDA and CDR2 is SQIVND (reference sequence). CDR3 length: 13 residues. The CDR3 coding sequence is TGTGCCAGTAGTCCCCGGGACTCTTCGACCCAGTACTTC. Its protein is CASSPRDSSTQYF.

The rearrangement links TRBV18 to TRBJ2-7; TRBD1 might be the D (6 bases). The CDR3 is 13 amino acids. Trimming shortened V by 2 bases and J by 4 bases, and 9 bases separated the two germline ends. CDR1 is KGHSH, CDR2 LQKENI, per germline. CDR3 sequence reads: CASSPEQGYEQYF. The CDR3 DNA is TGTGCCAGCTCACCAGAACAGGGATACGAGCAGTACTTC.

This clone appeared a few times. The chain uses TRBV9 and TRBJ2-1, with 8 bases identical to TRBD2. J lost 7 bases, V lost 0 bases, and 6 bases had no gene match. CDR1 is SGDLS, CDR2 YYNGEE, per germline. The CDR3 runs 15 residues. The CDR3 loop is CASSVGSGVLNEQFF. The CDR3 region has the DNA TGTGCCAGCAGCGTAGGTAGCGGGGTGTTGAATGAGCAGTTCTTC. Using reference TRBV9 and TRBJ2-1 for the parts outside the CDR3, the full variable domain is DSGVTQTPKHLITATGQRVTLRCSPRSGDLSVYWYQQSLDQGLQFLIQYYNGEERAKGNILERFSAQQFPDLHSELNLSSLELGDSALYFCASSVGSGVLNEQFFGPGTRLTVL.

The genes are TRBV7-9 and TRBJ1-2; 7 bases fit TRBD1. Germline V gene sequence: CDR1 SEHNR, CDR2 FQNEAQ (reference sequence). This CDR3 spans 15 amino acids. V shed 5 bases and J 4 bases; nucleotides not matched to a gene: 10. CDR3 residues: CASSPLPGQSYGYTF. The CDR3 nucleotides are TGTGCCAGCAGCCCCCTACCGGGACAGTCCTATGGCTACACCTTC.

This rearrangement joins TRBV4-2 to TRBJ2-7, with unresolved D. From germline, CDR1 is LGHNA and CDR2 YNFKEQ. V was pared by 4 bases and J by 4 bases, with 5 bases between. The CDR3 is 11 amino acids. The CDR3 spells CASSLGYEQYF. DNA of the CDR3: TGTGCCAGCAGCCTCGGATACGAGCAGTACTTC.

V usage is TRBV6-5 and J usage is TRBJ2-1; the D gene is possibly TRBD2 (6 bases). The CDR3 is 14 amino acids. The germline CDR1 and CDR2 sequences are MNHEY and SVGAGI. V lost 10 bases to trimming and J lost 5 bases, with 18 bases between them. The CDR3 loop reads CATGRGAGNNEQFF. CDR3 nucleotide sequence: TGTGCCACGGGGCGAGGAGCGGGCAACAATGAGCAGTTCTTC.

The chain has TRBV2 and TRBJ2-3, with 10 nucleotides matching TRBD2. V lost 3 bases, J lost 4 bases, and 4 bases stayed unmatched. Germline CDR1 is SNHLY and CDR2 is FYNNEI. The CDR3 is 15 residues long. The CDR3 sequence: CASSDGLAGADTQYF. In nucleotides, the CDR3 is TGTGCCAGCAGTGACGGGCTAGCGGGAGCAGATACGCAGTATTTT. Drawing the rest from reference TRBV2 and TRBJ2-3, the complete variable domain is EPEVTQTPSHQVTQMGQEVILRCVPISNHLYFYWYRQILGQKVEFLVSFYNNEISEKSEIFDDQFSVERPDGSNFTLKIRSTKLEDSAMYFCASSDGLAGADTQYFGPGTRLTVL.

This clone is labeled large. The chain is built from TRBV6-7 and TRBJ2-3; D tentatively reads TRBD1 or TRBD2 (5 bases each). TRBV6-7 belongs to the ORF category, with a function that is uncertain. This CDR3 has 18 amino acids. V lost 6 bases to trimming and J lost 2 bases, with 24 bases between them. Here the CDR3 DNA reads TGTGCCAGCAGGCACAGGCCGGGGCGCCAACACCACACAGATACGCAGTATTTT. This encodes CASRHRPGRQHHTDTQYF.

This clone was seen more than once but under ten times. An end of the junction does not agree with germline; a read error may underlie this. V usage is TRBV7-7 and J usage is TRBJ1-2; 9 bases map to TRBD1. CDR1 and CDR2 (germline): SSHAT, FNYEAQ (reference sequence). This CDR3 spans 15 amino acids. The CDR3 sequence: CASSFITGGNYGYTF. For the CDR3, the DNA is TGTGCTAGCAGCTTTATTACAGGGGGCAACTATGGCTACACCTTC.